This TCR beta chain was obtained from a study of blood T cell repertoires in COVID-19. Study at large: Samples of COVID-19 (acute and convalescent) were obtained from the United States, Italy and Spain. In each case, the material was cDNA or gDNA derived from T cells, B-cell-depleted T cells, or PBMCs.

In the authors' workflow: Amplification of reference gene primers provided the estimated nucleated cell counts. Assay: immunoSEQ multiplex PCR; the TCRdb copy retains only in-frame clones and omits some. That table gives V, J and clone size, and the DNA gave D and trimming. The sample records 150,000 to 200,000 clones, approximately 90% being singletons. This CDR3 comprises 14 residues. The V gene's germline CDR1 is SGHRS and CDR2 YFSETQ. V was shortened by 2 bases and J by 0 bases, with 7 bases between the two germline ends. This clonotype was sampled from a man aged 50 to 60 with acute or convalescent COVID-19. This chain links TRBV5-1 with TRBJ2-3, with no clear D. Sample: peripheral blood. In DNA form, the CDR3 reads TGCGCCAGCAGCTTCACAAGTAGCACAGATACGCAGTATTTT. It is translated as CASSFTSSTDTQYF. Supplemented by reference TRBV5-1 and TRBJ2-3, the full variable domain reads KAGVTQTPRYLIKTRGQQVTLSCSPISGHRSVSWYQQTPGQGLQFLFEYFSETQRNKGNFPGRFSGRQFSNSRSEMNVSTLELGDSALYLCASSFTSSTDTQYFGPGTRLTVL.